Below are 27 T cell receptor beta chains sequenced from a single sample in a study of blood T cells in healthy people across ages. Using a J-beta primer mix together with a sample-barcoded 5' primer, a second PCR was run for roughly 7 to 11 cycles. TCRdb redid the calling of the 5' RACE reads with MiXCR, one entry per CDR3 protein. The sample has around 1,000,000 distinct CDR3 sequences, approximately 25% seen once. This same sample was also part of a study on T cells of mothers and their children.

Sequenced: blood. These receptors were obtained from a girl aged 2-10 years in good health.

The sample holds a few counts of this clonotype. The V and J genes are TRBV6-1 and TRBJ2-1; TRBD2 matches at 9 bases. The V gene's germline CDR1 is MNHNS and CDR2 SASEGT. The CDR3 loop spans 15 amino acids. V lost 7 bases and J lost 9; bases outside the gene matches: 13. The CDR3 DNA sequence: TGTGCCAGCAATCCGACTAGCGGTCCTGAGGGTGAGCAGTTCTTC. It translates to CASNPTSGPEGEQFF.

This clonotype was observed a few times. The genes are TRBV29-1 and TRBJ2-7, with 7 bases lining up with TRBD2. Germline V gene lookup returns CDR1 SQVTM and CDR2 ANQGSEA. The CDR3 runs 13 residues. Unmatched junction bases numbered 5, after V lost 6 bases and J lost 0 bases. In nucleotides, the CDR3 is TGCAGCGTGGGGACTACTGGCTCCTACGAGCAGTACTTC. This encodes CSVGTTGSYEQYF.

The chain recombines TRBV20-1 with TRBJ2-5; 8 bases fit TRBD2. The tail of the sequence fits TRBJ2-7 better, so the J call may be wrong. This CDR3 region has 15 residues. Looked up from germline, CDR1 is DFQATT and CDR2 is SNEGSKA (reference sequence). The CDR3 bases are TGCAGTGCTAGAACCCTACTCGGGGGGGTCTACGAGCAGTACTTC. It is translated as CSARTLLGGVYEQYF.

This sequence joins TRBV12-3 or TRBV12-4 and TRBJ2-5; possible D gene TRBD2, 5 bases. The V gene lost 6 bases and the J gene lost 5 bases, with 10 bases spanning the gap. CDR3 size: 12 residues. The DNA of the CDR3 is TGTGCCAGCAGCCCCGAGCGGGAGACCCAGTACTTC. Translation: CASSPERETQYF.

This clonotype was detected a few times. The chain joins TRBV14 to TRBJ1-1; D unclear. Trimming took off 8 bases at V and 1 base at J, with 11 bases between the two ends. The CDR3 contains 13 residues. CDR1 is SGHDN, CDR2 FVKESK, per germline. The CDR3 bases are TGTGCCAGCCGATCCAAATGGAACACTGAAGCTTTCTTT. Protein sequence: CASRSKWNTEAFF. The full variable domain, in which reference TRBV14 and TRBJ1-1 provide the parts outside the CDR3, is EAGVTQFPSHSVIEKGQTVTLRCDPISGHDNLYWYRRVMGKEIKFLLHFVKESKQDESGMPNNRFLAERTGGTYSTLKVQPAELEDSGVYFCASRSKWNTEAFFGQGTRLTVV.

The sample holds a few counts of this clonotype. The J gene is TRBJ1-1, the V gene TRBV7-2; D uncertain. V was shortened by 5 bases and J by 10 bases, with 11 bases between the two germline ends. The CDR3 is 11 residues long. CDR1 and CDR2 (germline): SGHTA, FQGNSA. CDR3 nucleotide sequence: TGTGCCAGCAGCCACCCGCTTGGAGCTTTCTTT. Its translation: CASSHPLGAFF.

The gene calls are TRBV27 and TRBJ2-1; no clear D. The length of the CDR3 is 12 residues. Between the trimmed V and J ends, which lost 6 bases and 6 bases, there was a span of 9 bases. Germline V lookup: CDR1 MNHEY, CDR2 SMNVEV (reference sequence). CDR3: CASRKSSNEQFF. The DNA of the CDR3 is TGTGCCAGCAGGAAATCTAGCAATGAGCAGTTCTTC.

The rearrangement uses TRBV5-1 and TRBJ2-7; D remains unclear. Germline values: CDR1 SGHRS, CDR2 YFSETQ. Deletions cut 1 base from V and 0 bases from J, with 11 bases between. The CDR3 consists of 15 residues. CDR3 nucleotides: TGCGCCAGCAGCTTGTTCAGCGAATTCTCCTACGAGCAGTACTTC. This encodes CASSLFSEFSYEQYF.

This clonotype occurred a few times. The chain uses TRBV27 and TRBJ2-7; 7 nucleotides line up with TRBD2. Germline values: CDR1 MNHEY, CDR2 SMNVEV (reference sequence). The V and J ends lost 5 bases and 7 bases, in that order; junction bases with no gene match: 20. The CDR3 length is 17 residues. The DNA for the CDR3 is TGTGCCAGCAGTCCGTCCATAGCGGGTAGGGCGACGTTGGAGCAGTACTTC. As protein: CASSPSIAGRATLEQYF.

This clonotype was counted at least ten times. The gene calls are TRBV4-3 and TRBJ2-5; 12 bases fit TRBD2. The J call may be mistaken, given a closer DNA end match to TRBJ2-1. Germline assignment: CDR1 LGHNA and CDR2 YSLEER. CDR3 size: 19 residues. CDR3 coding DNA: TGCGCCAGCACCCCTAGCGGGGGGGCCGAGGCACACATGTACAATGAGCAGTTCTTC. Residues: CASTPSGGAEAHMYNEQFF.

The chain joins TRBV29-1 to TRBJ2-7; weak D call: TRBD2 (6 bases). CDR3 length equals 13 residues. CDR1 and CDR2 (germline): SQVTM, ANQGSEA. The V and J ends lost 1 base and 4 bases respectively, with 11 bases between them. The CDR3 sequence is CSVEAGVRYEQYF. CDR3 DNA sequence: TGCAGCGTTGAAGCGGGAGTTCGTTACGAGCAGTACTTC.

This clonotype turned up a few times. The chain has TRBV20-1 and TRBJ2-6; unclear D gene. Germline-derived CDR1 and CDR2 are DFQATT and SNEGSKA (reference sequence). The CDR3 is made up of 16 amino acids. V lost 4 bases and J 0 bases, leaving 13 bases between the germline ends. CDR3 sequence reads: CSATEAAASGANVLTF. DNA of the CDR3: TGCAGTGCTACCGAGGCGGCCGCCTCTGGGGCCAACGTCCTGACTTTC.

This clonotype occurred a few times. The chain joins TRBV28 to TRBJ2-5; 7 nucleotides match TRBD1. TRBJ2-1 matches the DNA end more closely, so the J call is doubtful. The CDR3 is 15 residues long. The germline gives CDR1 MDHEN, CDR2 SYDVKM. This CDR3 is CASSRAGEGASEQFF. The CDR3 nucleotides are TGTGCCAGCAGTCGGGCCGGTGAGGGGGCAAGTGAGCAGTTCTTC.

This clonotype was detected a few times. The rearrangement links TRBV20-1 to TRBJ1-2; 7 bases match TRBD1. V shed 3 bases and J 2 bases; nucleotides not matched to a gene: 12. Germline values: CDR1 DFQATT, CDR2 SNEGSKA (reference sequence). The CDR3 extends over 16 amino acids. For the CDR3, the DNA is TGCAGTGCTAGGCCGGGACAGCCGAGACCGAACTATGGCTACACCTTC. Translated, it gives CSARPGQPRPNYGYTF.

This clonotype was detected a few times. This likely comes from a read error, as the CDR3 has no conserved phenylalanine or tryptophan at its end. The chain combines TRBV27 with TRBJ1-2, with TRBD1 identical over 9 bases. This CDR3 has 14 amino acids. V dropped 4 bases and J dropped 6; count of bases not matched to a gene: 6. Germline loops: CDR1 MNHEY, CDR2 SMNVEV (reference sequence). The CDR3 nucleotides are TGTGCCAGCAGTTCGTCGACAGGGGGGAATGGCTACACCCTC. It specifies CASSSSTGGNGYTL.

This clonotype was counted a few times. This chain joins TRBV12-3 or TRBV12-4 and TRBJ2-5; D perhaps matches TRBD2 (6 bases). This CDR3 contains 15 residues. The V and J ends lost 4 bases and 4 bases respectively, with 16 bases between them. CDR3 protein: CASSWGELIGETQYF. In DNA form, the CDR3 reads TGTGCCAGCAGTTGGGGGGAATTGATTGGAGAGACCCAGTACTTC.

The V call is TRBV12-3 or TRBV12-4, the J call TRBJ1-2, with 7 bases fitting TRBD1. V trimming: 6 bases; J trimming: 2 bases; junction bases outside the gene matches: 3. This CDR3 comprises 13 residues. CDR3 nucleotide sequence: TGTGCCAGCAGAGACAGGGAAAACTATGGCTACACCTTC. Protein product: CASRDRENYGYTF.

This CDR3 reads CSVPWDRPTDTQYF. For the CDR3, the DNA is TGCAGTGTTCCGTGGGACAGGCCTACAGATACGCAGTATTTT. The chain carries TRBV20-1 and TRBJ2-3; 8 nucleotides agree with TRBD1. Per germline, CDR1 DFQATT and CDR2 SNEGSKA (reference sequence). V dropped 7 bases and J dropped 3; count of bases not matched to a gene: 9. The CDR3 totals 14 residues.

The rearrangement uses TRBV28 and TRBJ2-1; unclear D gene. This CDR3 spans 19 amino acids. CDR1 and CDR2 from the germline V gene are MDHEN and SYDVKM. Between the trimmed V and J ends, which lost 2 bases and 0 bases, there was a span of 20 bases. Here the CDR3 DNA reads TGTGCCAGCAGTTTAGGAACACGGGCGCGGTTGAGCTCCTACAATGAGCAGTTCTTC. Protein: CASSLGTRARLSSYNEQFF.

This chain uses TRBV7-9 with TRBJ2-1; 9 bases agree with TRBD1. CDR3 length: 14 residues. The germline V gene encodes CDR1 SEHNR and CDR2 FQNEAQ (reference sequence). V lost 1 base and J lost 8; bases outside the gene matches: 3. CDR3 in amino acids: CASSLGTGEHEQFF. As DNA, the CDR3 is TGTGCCAGCAGCTTAGGGACAGGGGAACATGAGCAGTTCTTC.

The chain has TRBV27 and TRBJ2-1; 7 bases are a match to TRBD1. V lost 3 bases to trimming and J lost 4 bases; unmatched junction nucleotides: 6. Germline V gives CDR1 MNHEY, CDR2 SMNVEV (reference sequence). The CDR3 spans 15 residues. CDR3 region: CASSFQGEKYNEQFF. Written as DNA, the CDR3 is TGTGCCAGCAGTTTTCAGGGGGAAAAGTACAATGAGCAGTTCTTC.

This clonotype was seen more than once but under ten times. The genes are TRBV4-2 and TRBJ2-4, with 10 bases aligning to TRBD2. The CDR3 extends over 15 amino acids. Germline-derived CDR1 and CDR2 are LGHNA and YNFKEQ. J was trimmed by 8 bases and V by 0 bases; bases with no gene match: 4. The CDR3 protein is CASSQDGLAGDIQYF. The CDR3 nucleotides read TGTGCCAGCAGCCAAGATGGGCTAGCGGGAGACATTCAGTACTTC.

The chain has TRBV15 and TRBJ1-4; the match to TRBD1 covers 8 bases. The CDR3 consists of 15 residues. V lost 1 base to trimming and J lost 6 bases; unmatched junction nucleotides: 4. Germline V CDR1 and CDR2: LNHNV, YYDKDF (reference sequence). This chain's CDR3 is CATSRGVTGDEKLFF. CDR3 DNA sequence: TGTGCCACCAGCAGAGGGGTGACAGGGGATGAAAAACTGTTTTTT.

The V gene is TRBV20-1, the J gene TRBJ1-2; 7 bases map to TRBD1. The CDR3 extends over 11 amino acids. Germline lookup yields CDR1 DFQATT and CDR2 SNEGSKA (reference sequence). With V trimmed by 7 bases and J by 7 bases, 6 bases remained unmatched. CDR3 nucleotide sequence: TGCAGTGTCGACAGGGAGGTTGGCTACACCTTC. It codes for CSVDREVGYTF.

In nucleotides, the CDR3 is TGTGCCATCAGTGACCCGGACAGCTTAGACTATGGCTACACCTTC. Translated, it gives CAISDPDSLDYGYTF. The V gene is TRBV10-3, the J gene TRBJ1-2; tentatively, D is TRBD1 (6 bases). Germline CDR1 reads ENHRY; CDR2 reads SYGVKD. The V gene lost 3 bases and the J gene lost 3 bases, with 14 bases spanning the gap. The CDR3 loop spans 15 amino acids.

V gene TRBV29-1 combines with J gene TRBJ2-5, with TRBD2 matching 11 bases. Looked up from germline, CDR1 is SQVTM and CDR2 is ANQGSEA. The CDR3 totals 17 residues. V lost 0 bases to trimming and J lost 3 bases; unmatched junction nucleotides: 9. CDR3: CSVEDWKLAGGEETQYF. CDR3 in DNA: TGCAGCGTTGAAGACTGGAAGCTAGCGGGGGGAGAAGAGACCCAGTACTTC.

V usage is TRBV29-1 and J usage is TRBJ2-5; D perhaps matches TRBD2 (5 bases). V was cut by 8 bases and J by 2 bases, with 15 bases left in between. The CDR3 has 13 amino acids. CDR1 and CDR2 (germline): SQVTM, ANQGSEA. CDR3 nucleotide sequence: TGCAGCTCAAAGACGGGGAAGCAAGAGACCCAGTACTTC. As protein: CSSKTGKQETQYF.